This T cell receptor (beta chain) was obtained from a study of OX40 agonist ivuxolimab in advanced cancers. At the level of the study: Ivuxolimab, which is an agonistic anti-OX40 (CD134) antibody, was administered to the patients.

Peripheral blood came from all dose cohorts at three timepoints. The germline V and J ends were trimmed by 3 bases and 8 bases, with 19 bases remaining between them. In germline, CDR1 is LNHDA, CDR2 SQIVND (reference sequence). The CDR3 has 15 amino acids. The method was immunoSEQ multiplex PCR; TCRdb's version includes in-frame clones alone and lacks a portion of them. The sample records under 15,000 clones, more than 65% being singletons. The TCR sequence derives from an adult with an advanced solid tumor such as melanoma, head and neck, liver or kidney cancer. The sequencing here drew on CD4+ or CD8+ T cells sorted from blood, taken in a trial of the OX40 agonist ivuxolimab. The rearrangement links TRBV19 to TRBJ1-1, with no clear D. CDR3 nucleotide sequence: TGTGCCAGTAGTATCCTGTCCCTACGGTGGTCGGAAGCTTTCTTT. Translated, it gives CASSILSLRWSEAFF.